This record looks at one TCR beta chain sequence and its context. Its antigen is currently unknown. Trimming left V 1 base short and J 2 bases short, with 8 bases between. The CDR3 extends over 14 amino acids. The data belong to a study of T cell responses to AZD1222 COVID-19 vaccine. The data were produced by immunoSEQ multiplex PCR, yet TCRdb's version contains in-frame clones alone and is incomplete. The sample consists of about 76,000 clones, more than 75% of them appearing once. Study findings and constraints: Among those given AZD1222, only 6 or 7 were seropositive at baseline. The study sampled repertoires only after the peak T cell response. Dominant at 160-218 and 743-854, vaccine-associated CD4 TCRs also spanned spike.

The gene calls are TRBV5-7 and TRBJ2-3; D gene unclear. TRBV5-7 is recorded as an ORF, its role being uncertain. The receptor comes from an adult in good health. Material: peripheral blood, obtained on day 0 of AZD1222 vaccination. CDR3 region: CASSLMVHTDTQYF. CDR3 DNA: TGTGCCAGCAGCTTGATGGTCCACACAGATACGCAGTATTTT.